The clone carrying this T cell receptor beta chain was observed a single time. V shed 4 bases, J shed 0 bases, and the junction held 18 bases outside the gene matches. CDR3 length: 21 amino acids. Germline lookup yields CDR1 KGHDR and CDR2 SFDVKD. The data were taken from a study of Ad26.COV2.S vaccination and SARS-CoV-2 variants. The repertoire was sequenced with immunoSEQ multiplex PCR; TCRdb's copy has only in-frame clones and lacks some. The table records approximately 340,000 clones, roughly nine tenths of them present only once. This TCR came from a human donor who had recovered from COVID-19. This sample comprised peripheral blood, obtained after recovery from COVID-19. V is TRBV24-1 and J is TRBJ2-1; 9 nucleotides line up with TRBD2. Here the CDR3 DNA reads TGTGCCACCAGTGAACCCGAAAGATATCTAGCGGGGCGGAGCTCCTACAATGAGCAGTTCTTC. Translating it yields CATSEPERYLAGRSSYNEQFF.